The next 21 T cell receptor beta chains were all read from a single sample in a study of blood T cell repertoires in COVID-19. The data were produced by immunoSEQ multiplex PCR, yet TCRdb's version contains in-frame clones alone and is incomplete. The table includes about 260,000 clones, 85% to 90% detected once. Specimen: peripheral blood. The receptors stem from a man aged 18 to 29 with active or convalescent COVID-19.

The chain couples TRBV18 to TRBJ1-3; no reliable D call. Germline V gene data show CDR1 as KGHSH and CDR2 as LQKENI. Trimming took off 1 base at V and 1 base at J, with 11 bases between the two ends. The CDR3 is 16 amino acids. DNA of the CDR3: TGTGCCAGCTCACCACGATTAGACTCATCTGGAAACACCATATATTTT. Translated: CASSPRLDSSGNTIYF.

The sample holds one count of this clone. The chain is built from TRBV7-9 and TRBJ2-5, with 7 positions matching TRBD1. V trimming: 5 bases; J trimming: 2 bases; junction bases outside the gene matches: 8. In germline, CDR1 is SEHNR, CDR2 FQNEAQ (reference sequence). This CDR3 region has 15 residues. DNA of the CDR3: TGTGCCAGCAGCGCTCAACAGGGGAAACAAGAGACCCAGTACTTC. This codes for CASSAQQGKQETQYF. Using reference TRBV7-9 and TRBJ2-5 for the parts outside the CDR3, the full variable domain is DTGVSQNPRHKITKRGQNVTFRCDPISEHNRLYWYRQTLGQGPEFLTYFQNEAQLEKSRLLSDRFSAERPKGSFSTLEIQRTEQGDSAMYLCASSAQQGKQETQYFGPGTRLLVL.

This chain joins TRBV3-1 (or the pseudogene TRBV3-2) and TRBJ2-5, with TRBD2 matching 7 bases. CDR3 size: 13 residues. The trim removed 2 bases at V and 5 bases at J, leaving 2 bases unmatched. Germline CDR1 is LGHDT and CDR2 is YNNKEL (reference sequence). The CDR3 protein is CASSQYGGETQYF. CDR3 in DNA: TGTGCCAGCAGCCAATACGGGGGGGAGACCCAGTACTTC.

The DNA of the CDR3 is TGCAGCGTGGGGGGGACAGGGATTGAAGCTTTCTTT. This encodes CSVGGTGIEAFF. The rearrangement joins TRBV29-1 to TRBJ1-1; 9 bases match TRBD1. The ends lost 6 bases at V and 7 bases at J; junction bases unmatched: 6. The CDR3 is 12 residues long. Germline loops: CDR1 SQVTM, CDR2 ANQGSEA.

CDR3 in amino acids: CASSSYREANYGYTF. DNA of the CDR3: TGTGCCAGCAGTTCCTACCGGGAGGCAAACTATGGCTACACCTTC. The chain recombines TRBV6-2 or TRBV6-3 with TRBJ1-2; no definite D call. Trimming left V 4 bases short and J 2 bases short, with 14 bases between. The CDR3 consists of 15 residues. Germline lookup yields CDR1 MNHEY and CDR2 SVGEGT.

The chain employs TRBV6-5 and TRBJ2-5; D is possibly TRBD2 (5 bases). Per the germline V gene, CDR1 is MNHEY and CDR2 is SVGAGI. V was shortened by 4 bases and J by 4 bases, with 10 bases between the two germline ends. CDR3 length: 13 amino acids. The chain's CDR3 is CASSSRGRETQYF. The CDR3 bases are TGTGCCAGCAGTTCCCGGGGTCGAGAGACCCAGTACTTC.

As DNA, the CDR3 is TGTGCCTGGAGTGCGACAGGGTCTGGGGCCAACGTCCTGACTTTC. It translates to CAWSATGSGANVLTF. This rearrangement joins TRBV30 to TRBJ2-6; 7 nucleotides match TRBD1. The CDR3 consists of 15 residues. CDR1 is GTSNPN and CDR2 is SVGIG in the germline V gene (reference sequence). The J segment lost 1 base and the V segment lost 1 base, leaving 1 base of the junction unmatched.

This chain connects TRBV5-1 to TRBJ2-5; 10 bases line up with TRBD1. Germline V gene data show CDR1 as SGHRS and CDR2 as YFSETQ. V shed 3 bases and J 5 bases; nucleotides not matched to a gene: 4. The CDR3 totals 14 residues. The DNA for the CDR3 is TGCGCCAGCAGCTCCTGGGGACAGGGGGAGACCCAGTACTTC. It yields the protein CASSSWGQGETQYF.

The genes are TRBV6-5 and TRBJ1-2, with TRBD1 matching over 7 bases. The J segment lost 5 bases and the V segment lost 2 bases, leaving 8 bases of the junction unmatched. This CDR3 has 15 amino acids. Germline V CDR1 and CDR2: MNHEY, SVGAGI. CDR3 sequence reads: CASSYQEGQTYGYTF. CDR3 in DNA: TGTGCCAGCAGTTACCAGGAGGGACAGACTTATGGCTACACCTTC.

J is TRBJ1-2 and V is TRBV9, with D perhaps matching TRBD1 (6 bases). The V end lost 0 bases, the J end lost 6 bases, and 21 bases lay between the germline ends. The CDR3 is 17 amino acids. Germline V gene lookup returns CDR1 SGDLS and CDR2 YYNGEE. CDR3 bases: TGTGCCAGCAGCGTAGGGCCGGGTCCACAGGGATCCAATGGCTACACCTTC. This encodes CASSVGPGPQGSNGYTF. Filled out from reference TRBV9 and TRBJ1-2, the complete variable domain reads DSGVTQTPKHLITATGQRVTLRCSPRSGDLSVYWYQQSLDQGLQFLIQYYNGEERAKGNILERFSAQQFPDLHSELNLSSLELGDSALYFCASSVGPGPQGSNGYTFGSGTRLTVV.

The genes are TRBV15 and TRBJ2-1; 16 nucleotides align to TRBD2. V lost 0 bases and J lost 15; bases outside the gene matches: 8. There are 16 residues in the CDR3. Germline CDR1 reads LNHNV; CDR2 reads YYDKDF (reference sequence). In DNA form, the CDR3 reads TGTGCCACCAGCAGAGATAGGGGACTAGCGGGAGGGCTGCTGTTCTTC. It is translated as CATSRDRGLAGGLLFF. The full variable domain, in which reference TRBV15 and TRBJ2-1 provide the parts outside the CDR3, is DAMVIQNPRYQVTQFGKPVTLSCSQTLNHNVMYWYQQKSSQAPKLLFHYYDKDFNNEADTPDNFQSRRPNTSFCFLDIRSPGLGDTAMYLCATSRDRGLAGGLLFFGPGTRLTVL.

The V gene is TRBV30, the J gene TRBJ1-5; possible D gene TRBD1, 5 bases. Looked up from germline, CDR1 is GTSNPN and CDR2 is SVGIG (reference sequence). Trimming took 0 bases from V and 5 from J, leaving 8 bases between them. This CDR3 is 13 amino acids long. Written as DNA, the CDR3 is TGTGCCTGGAGTGTGGGGCACGATCAGCCCCAGCATTTT. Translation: CAWSVGHDQPQHF. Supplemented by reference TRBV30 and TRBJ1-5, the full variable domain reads SQTIHQWPATLVQPVGSPLSLECTVEGTSNPNLYWYRQAAGRGLQLLFYSVGIGQISSEVPQNLSASRPQDRQFILSSKKLLLSDSGFYLCAWSVGHDQPQHFGDGTRLSIL.

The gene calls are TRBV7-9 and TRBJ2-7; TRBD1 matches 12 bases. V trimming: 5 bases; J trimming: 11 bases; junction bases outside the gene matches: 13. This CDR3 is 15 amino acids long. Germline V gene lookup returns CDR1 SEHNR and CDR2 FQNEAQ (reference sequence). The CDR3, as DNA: TGTGCCAGCAGCCTCCAGTCCGGGACAGGGGGCAGTAAGTACTTC. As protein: CASSLQSGTGGSKYF.

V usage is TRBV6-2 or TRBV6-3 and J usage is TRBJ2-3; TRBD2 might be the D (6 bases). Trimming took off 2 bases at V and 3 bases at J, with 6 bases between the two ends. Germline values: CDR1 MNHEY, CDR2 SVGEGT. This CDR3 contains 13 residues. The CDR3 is CASSYRETDTQYF. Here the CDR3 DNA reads TGTGCCAGCAGTTACCGGGAGACAGATACGCAGTATTTT.

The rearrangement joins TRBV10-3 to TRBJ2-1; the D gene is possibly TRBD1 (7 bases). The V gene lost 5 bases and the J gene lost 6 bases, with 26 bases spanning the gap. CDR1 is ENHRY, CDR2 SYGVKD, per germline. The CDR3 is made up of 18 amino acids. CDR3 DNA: TGTGCCATCAGTCCTCGGGGGTCCGACAGGGTACTTTCCAATGAGCAGTTCTTC. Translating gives CAISPRGSDRVLSNEQFF.

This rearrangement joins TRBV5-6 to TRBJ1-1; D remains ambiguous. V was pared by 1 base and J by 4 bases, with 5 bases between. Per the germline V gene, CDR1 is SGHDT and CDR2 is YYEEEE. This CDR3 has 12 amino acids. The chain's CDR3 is CASSLLLTEAFF. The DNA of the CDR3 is TGTGCCAGCAGCTTGCTACTCACTGAAGCTTTCTTT. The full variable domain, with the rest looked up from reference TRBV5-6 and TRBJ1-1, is DAGVTQSPTHLIKTRGQQVTLRCSPKSGHDTVSWYQQALGQGPQFIFQYYEEEERQRGNFPDRFSGHQFPNYSSELNVNALLLGDSALYLCASSLLLTEAFFGQGTRLTVV.

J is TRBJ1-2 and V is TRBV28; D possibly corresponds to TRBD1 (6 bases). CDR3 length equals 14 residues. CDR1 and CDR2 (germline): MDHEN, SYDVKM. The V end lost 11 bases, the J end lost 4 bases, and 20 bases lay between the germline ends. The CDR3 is CAHARGQLSYGYTF. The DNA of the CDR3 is TGTGCCCATGCGCGGGGGCAACTTTCCTATGGCTACACCTTC.

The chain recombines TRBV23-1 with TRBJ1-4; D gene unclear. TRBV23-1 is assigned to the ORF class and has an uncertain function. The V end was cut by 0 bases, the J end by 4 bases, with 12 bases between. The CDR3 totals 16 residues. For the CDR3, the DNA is TGCGCCAGCAGTCAATCGGCTCACAGACATAATGAAAAACTGTTTTTT. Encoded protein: CASSQSAHRHNEKLFF.

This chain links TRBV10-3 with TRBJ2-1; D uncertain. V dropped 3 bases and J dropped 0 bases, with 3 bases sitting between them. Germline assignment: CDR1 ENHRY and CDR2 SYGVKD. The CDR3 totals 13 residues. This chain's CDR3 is CAISDSSYNEQFF. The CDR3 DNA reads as TGTGCCATCAGTGATAGCTCCTACAATGAGCAGTTCTTC.

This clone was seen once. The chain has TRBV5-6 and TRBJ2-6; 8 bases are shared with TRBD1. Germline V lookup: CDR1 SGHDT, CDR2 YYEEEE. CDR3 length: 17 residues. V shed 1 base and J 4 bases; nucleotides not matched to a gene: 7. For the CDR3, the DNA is TGTGCCAGCAGCTTGTTTGAGACAGGGGTAGGGGCCAACGTCCTGACTTTC. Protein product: CASSLFETGVGANVLTF. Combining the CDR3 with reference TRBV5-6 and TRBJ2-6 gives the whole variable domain DAGVTQSPTHLIKTRGQQVTLRCSPKSGHDTVSWYQQALGQGPQFIFQYYEEEERQRGNFPDRFSGHQFPNYSSELNVNALLLGDSALYLCASSLFETGVGANVLTFGAGSRLTVL.

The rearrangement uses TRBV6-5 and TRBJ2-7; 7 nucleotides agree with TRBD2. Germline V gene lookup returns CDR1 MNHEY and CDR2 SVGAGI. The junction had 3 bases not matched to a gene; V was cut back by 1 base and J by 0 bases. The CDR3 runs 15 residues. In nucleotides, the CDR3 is TGTGCCAGCAGTTACTTCGGCGGGAGCTCCTACGAGCAGTACTTC. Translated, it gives CASSYFGGSSYEQYF.